These 22 T cell receptor beta chains originate from one sample sequenced in a study of beta chain features in type 1 diabetes. Sequenced material consisted of expressed TCRB transcripts (all of the isolated RNA was reverse transcribed). The data were produced by immunoSEQ multiplex PCR, yet TCRdb's version contains in-frame clones alone and is incomplete. The sample lists hundreds of thousands of clones; approximately 10% were seen once. These TCRs' antigens remain unknown. Study outcomes and limitations: TCRB CDR3s were moderately but significantly shorter in Type 1 diabetes patients in all four CD4+ subsets.

Specimen: naive CD4+ T cells from blood. Every receptor here comes from a man aged 25 to 45 with type 1 diabetes.

The chain joins TRBV28 to TRBJ1-5; TRBD1 might be the D (5 bases). CDR3 size: 15 residues. CDR1 and CDR2 from the germline V gene are MDHEN and SYDVKM. Trimming removed 1 base at V and 2 bases at J, with 9 bases between. The CDR3 DNA reads as TGTGCCAGCAGTTTATCAGGGTCGGGCAATCAGCCCCAGCATTTT. It codes for CASSLSGSGNQPQHF.

This clone came up a few times. The J gene is TRBJ1-1, the V gene TRBV5-4; 7 bases agree with TRBD1. CDR3 length equals 13 residues. V lost 4 bases and J lost 5; bases outside the gene matches: 5. Germline V CDR1 and CDR2: SGHNT, YYREEE (reference sequence). CDR3 region: CASSTPGGTEAFF. The CDR3 DNA follows: TGTGCCAGCAGCACACCAGGGGGGACTGAAGCTTTCTTT.

This clone showed up just a few times. The chain joins TRBV7-3 to TRBJ2-2, with D maybe TRBD2 (5 bases). The CDR3 is 13 residues long. Germline CDR1 and CDR2: SGHTA and FQGTGA. V lost 4 bases, J lost 7 bases, and 10 bases lay in between. The CDR3 loop reads CASSSSLGGELFF. The CDR3 DNA sequence: TGTGCCAGCAGCTCTAGCTTGGGCGGGGAGCTGTTTTTT.

The chain recombines TRBV10-3 with TRBJ2-3; 12 bases align to TRBD2. J gave up 2 bases and V 6 bases, and 3 bases lay outside the gene matches. The CDR3 extends over 15 amino acids. The germline CDR1 and CDR2 sequences are ENHRY and SYGVKD. The CDR3 nucleotides read TGTGCCATCAGACCTAGCGGGGGGGCCACAGATACGCAGTATTTT. Protein product: CAIRPSGGATDTQYF.

This chain uses TRBV28 with TRBJ2-2; TRBD2 matches 7 bases. This CDR3 has 16 residues. With V trimmed by 7 bases and J by 0 bases, 8 bases remained unmatched. Germline V gene lookup returns CDR1 MDHEN and CDR2 SYDVKM. CDR3: CASTSWGGANTGELFF. In nucleotides, the CDR3 is TGTGCCAGCACCTCTTGGGGGGGAGCGAACACCGGGGAGCTGTTTTTT.

The rearrangement joins TRBV19 to TRBJ1-5; D is uncertain. The CDR3 has 12 residues. Germline V CDR1 and CDR2: LNHDA, SQIVND (reference sequence). The V end lost 8 bases, the J end lost 3 bases, and 8 bases lay between the germline ends. The DNA of the CDR3 is TGTGCCAGTGGGCCCTTCAATCAGCCCCAGCATTTT. This encodes CASGPFNQPQHF.

This chain connects TRBV2 to TRBJ1-2, with D possibly TRBD1 on 5 matching bases. Looked up from germline, CDR1 is SNHLY and CDR2 is FYNNEI. The V end lost 7 bases, the J end lost 8 bases, and 11 bases lay between the germline ends. The CDR3 spans 11 residues. The DNA of the CDR3 is TGTGCCAGCAAGGGGATAATCGGCTACACCTTC. Translating gives CASKGIIGYTF. Supplemented by reference TRBV2 and TRBJ1-2, the full variable domain reads EPEVTQTPSHQVTQMGQEVILRCVPISNHLYFYWYRQILGQKVEFLVSFYNNEISEKSEIFDDQFSVERPDGSNFTLKIRSTKLEDSAMYFCASKGIIGYTFGSGTRLTVV.

The CDR3 bases are TGTGCCAGCAGCCGGACAGGGGCCGGCACTGAAGCTTTCTTT. Translating gives CASSRTGAGTEAFF. V gene TRBV7-3 combines with J gene TRBJ1-1, with 9 positions matching TRBD1. The CDR3 is 14 amino acids. Germline values: CDR1 SGHTA, CDR2 FQGTGA. V shed 5 bases and J 4 bases; nucleotides not matched to a gene: 5.

This clone was seen more than once but under ten times. The DNA for the CDR3 is TGTGCCAGCAGTGATGGGCAGGGGGCCGAAACCGGGGAGCTGTTTTTT. Protein sequence: CASSDGQGAETGELFF. This chain connects TRBV25-1 to TRBJ2-2, with TRBD1 matching 8 bases. The CDR3 totals 16 residues. Germline CDR1 MGHDK, CDR2 SYGVNS. Unmatched junction bases numbered 8, after V lost 3 bases and J lost 5 bases.

The chain is built from TRBV27 and TRBJ1-2; D remains unclear. V dropped 3 bases and J dropped 1 base, with 18 bases sitting between them. The germline V gene encodes CDR1 MNHEY and CDR2 SMNVEV (reference sequence). This CDR3 contains 17 residues. The CDR3 coding sequence is TGTGCCAGCAGTTTTGGTTCAGGCCCTTCATTTAACTATGGCTACACCTTC. This sequence encodes CASSFGSGPSFNYGYTF.

The chain carries TRBV11-2 and TRBJ2-3; the D is unclear. V lost 0 bases, J lost 6 bases, and 4 bases lay in between. This CDR3 comprises 12 residues. Germline CDR1 and CDR2: SGHAT and FQNNGV. The DNA of the CDR3 is TGTGCCAGCAGCTTAGATGAGGATACGCAGTATTTT. Protein product: CASSLDEDTQYF.

This clone was seen a handful of times. The sample contains more than one DNA sequence encoding this CDR3. The chain is built from TRBV7-3 and TRBJ2-1, with a tentative D call TRBD1 (5 bases). Trimming left V 6 bases short and J 0 bases short, with 9 bases between. Germline V gene data show CDR1 as SGHTA and CDR2 as FQGTGA. The CDR3 runs to 14 residues. CDR3 loop: CASSSDSSYNEQFF. DNA of the CDR3: TGTGCCAGCAGTTCCGACAGCTCCTACAATGAGCAGTTCTTC.

A single count supports this clone. The chain links TRBV28 to TRBJ2-5; 8 bases fit TRBD2. The CDR3 has 13 amino acids. Germline V gene lookup returns CDR1 MDHEN and CDR2 SYDVKM. V gave up 7 bases and J gave up 4 bases; unmatched junction bases: 5. CDR3 amino acids: CASTPGGGETQYF. The CDR3 region has the DNA TGTGCCAGCACCCCGGGAGGGGGAGAGACCCAGTACTTC.

The chain has TRBV5-1 and TRBJ2-7; tentatively, D is TRBD1 (6 bases). This CDR3 is 15 amino acids long. Germline V gene sequence: CDR1 SGHRS, CDR2 YFSETQ. V lost 4 bases and J lost 7, with 21 bases in between. The CDR3 spells CASSPSGLGDTEQYF. CDR3 in DNA: TGCGCCAGCAGCCCCTCGGGCCTGGGGGACACAGAGCAGTACTTC. Complete variable domain (other parts from reference TRBV5-1 and TRBJ2-7): KAGVTQTPRYLIKTRGQQVTLSCSPISGHRSVSWYQQTPGQGLQFLFEYFSETQRNKGNFPGRFSGRQFSNSRSEMNVSTLELGDSALYLCASSPSGLGDTEQYFGPGTRLTVT.

This clone was observed a handful of times. The chain uses TRBV4-3 and TRBJ1-1; TRBD1 matches at 8 bases. V lost 5 bases and J lost 5; bases outside the gene matches: 4. CDR3 length: 13 amino acids. Germline CDR1 and CDR2: LGHNA and YSLEER. This CDR3 is CASSWTGQTEAFF. DNA of the CDR3: TGCGCCAGCAGCTGGACAGGGCAGACTGAAGCTTTCTTT.

V usage is TRBV4-2 and J usage is TRBJ2-2; TRBD2 aligns across 7 bases. Germline V gives CDR1 LGHNA, CDR2 YNFKEQ. V was clipped by 1 base and J by 6 bases; unmatched bases: 14. CDR3 length: 18 amino acids. CDR3 coding DNA: TGTGCCAGCAGCCAAGGGCGCAGCGAGGGAGGGTCGGCCGGGGAGCTGTTTTTT. Translation: CASSQGRSEGGSAGELFF.

This clone has more than one count but fewer than ten. The CDR3: CASSFVAGTYEQYF. DNA of the CDR3: TGTGCCAGCAGCTTCGTAGCGGGGACCTACGAGCAGTACTTC. The V and J genes are TRBV7-2 and TRBJ2-7, with 8 bases fitting TRBD2. The V gene end was trimmed by 3 bases and the J gene end by 2 bases; junction bases not matched to a gene: 3. Germline CDR1 and CDR2: SGHTA and FQGNSA. This CDR3 has 14 amino acids.

A few counts support this clone. The V gene is TRBV30, the J gene TRBJ2-7, with TRBD2 identical over 7 bases. The CDR3 is 14 residues long. Per germline, CDR1 GTSNPN and CDR2 SVGIG (reference sequence). Trimming removed 0 bases from V and 0 bases from J; junction bases left unmatched: 2. In DNA, the CDR3 is TGTGCCTGGAGTGTAGCGGGAAGCTCCTACGAGCAGTACTTC. Encoded protein: CAWSVAGSSYEQYF.

This clone occurred a few times. The rearrangement uses TRBV9 and TRBJ2-7; the match to TRBD1 covers 8 bases. Germline lookup yields CDR1 SGDLS and CDR2 YYNGEE. The CDR3 covers 15 residues. Trimming at V came to 1 base and at J to 4 bases, leaving 7 bases not matched to a gene. The CDR3 sequence: CASSVQAGGRYEQYF. CDR3 sequence (DNA): TGTGCCAGCAGCGTACAGGCAGGGGGCCGGTACGAGCAGTACTTC.

J is TRBJ1-6 and V is TRBV5-1; 10 bases align to TRBD1. The CDR3 has 15 amino acids. Trimming removed 0 bases from V and 10 bases from J; junction bases left unmatched: 4. Per germline, CDR1 SGHRS and CDR2 YFSETQ. CDR3 in amino acids: CASSLAGQGTSPLHF. CDR3 coding DNA: TGCGCCAGCAGCTTGGCGGGACAGGGGACGTCACCCCTCCACTTT.

CDR3 residues: CASSLVSSTDTQYF. As DNA, the CDR3 is TGTGCCAGCAGCTTAGTTTCTAGCACAGATACGCAGTATTTT. This sequence joins TRBV7-2 and TRBJ2-3; no reliable D call. CDR3 size: 14 residues. Trimming removed 1 base from V and 0 bases from J, with 5 bases in between. Germline V gene lookup returns CDR1 SGHTA and CDR2 FQGNSA.

This clone was counted a few times. The chain links TRBV7-9 to TRBJ2-3; perhaps TRBD2 as D (6 bases). The V gene lost 2 bases and the J gene lost 3 bases, with 6 bases spanning the gap. This CDR3 has 13 residues. Germline assignment: CDR1 SEHNR and CDR2 FQNEAQ (reference sequence). CDR3 residues: CASSLRETDTQYF. As DNA, the CDR3 is TGTGCCAGCAGCTTACGGGAGACAGATACGCAGTATTTT.